These 20 T cell receptor beta chains share one sample of origin, sequenced in a study of Graves' ophthalmopathy and Graves' hyperthyroidism. TCR beta CDR3 regions were amplified from RNA transcripts. Amplification began with first-round RT-PCR using HTBI primers, then second-round multiplex PCR was performed. Each CDR3 protein is one row after TCRdb ran MiXCR on the multiplex PCR reads. This sample has about 550,000 distinct CDR3 sequences; just under 40% occur once, and the top ten carry 3.5% to 4.5%. Sequenced input: peripheral blood or thyroid tissue (not recorded which). These receptors came from an adult man with Graves' hyperthyroidism.

In its sample, this clonotype was seen many times. The chain recombines TRBV3-1 with TRBJ1-5, with D tentatively TRBD1 (5 bases). Germline CDR1 is LGHDT and CDR2 is YNNKEL (reference sequence). V was trimmed by 3 bases and J by 7 bases, leaving 10 bases between them. The CDR3 has 13 amino acids. The CDR3 here is CASSQQRGQPQHF. The CDR3 DNA follows: TGTGCCAGCAGCCAGCAGAGGGGACAGCCCCAGCATTTT.

This clonotype was found a few times. The chain has TRBV7-3 and TRBJ1-1, with 8 bases aligning to TRBD1. Germline CDR1 SGHTA, CDR2 FQGTGA. The CDR3 has 14 residues. Unmatched junction bases numbered 5, after V lost 5 bases and J lost 3 bases. For the CDR3, the DNA is TGTGCCAGCAGCGTGGACAGGGATGACACTGAAGCTTTCTTT. This encodes CASSVDRDDTEAFF.

About this clonotype: The conserved phenylalanine or tryptophan normally closing the CDR3 is absent here, so this likely arose from a read error. No DNA is shown, since the ends of the CDR3 on it are uncertain; the CDR3 is the one TCRdb lists. The chain carries TRBV6-6 and TRBJ2-7. The CDR3 is 8 residues long, counting both termini. Germline lookup yields CDR1 MNHNY and CDR2 SVGAGI (reference sequence). The CDR3 loop is CASSDPMT.

The CDR3 region has the DNA TGCAGCGTCCAGACAGGCGGCGGGGAGCCCCAGCATTTT. This gives the protein CSVQTGGGEPQHF. V gene TRBV29-1 combines with J gene TRBJ1-5, with D perhaps TRBD1 (6 bases). The germline V and J ends were trimmed by 6 bases and 8 bases, with 17 bases remaining between them. The germline V gene has CDR1 SQVTM and CDR2 ANQGSEA. CDR3 length: 13 amino acids.

Comment on this clonotype: A read error is possible here, since a much larger clone lies one base away. The rearrangement uses TRBV25-1 and TRBJ2-2; either TRBD1 or TRBD2 may fit D (5 bases each). The CDR3 is 15 residues long. In germline, CDR1 is MGHDK, CDR2 SYGVNS. CDR3 in amino acids: CAGSDGGLRSGELFF. The CDR3 DNA is TGTGCCGGCAGTGATGGGGGTTTACGCTCCGGGGAGCTGTTTTTT. Drawing the rest from reference TRBV25-1 and TRBJ2-2, the complete variable domain is EADIYQTPRYLVIGTGKKITLECSQTMGHDKMYWYQQDPGMELHLIHYSYGVNSTEKGDLSSESTVSRIRTEHFPLTLESARPSHTSQYLCAGSDGGLRSGELFFGEGSRLTVL.

The gene calls are TRBV7-2 and TRBJ2-1; D possibly corresponds to TRBD1 (5 bases). This CDR3 has 15 amino acids. The V and J ends lost 1 base and 1 base respectively, with 8 bases between them. The germline CDR1 and CDR2 sequences are SGHTA and FQGNSA. CDR3 loop: CASSLGQTSYNEQFF. The DNA for the CDR3 is TGTGCCAGCAGCTTAGGACAGACATCCTACAATGAGCAGTTCTTC.

The chain uses TRBV25-1 and TRBJ2-3; 13 nucleotides line up with TRBD2. The CDR3 has 17 amino acids. The germline CDR1 and CDR2 sequences are MGHDK and SYGVNS. The junction had 12 bases not matched to a gene; V was cut back by 5 bases and J by 7 bases. CDR3 amino acids: CASSLAGLAGTFYTQYF. The CDR3 DNA reads as TGTGCCAGCAGTTTAGCGGGACTAGCGGGGACTTTTTATACGCAGTATTTT.

This clonotype came up many times. In DNA, the CDR3 is TGTGCCAGCAATCTTGGACTAGCGGGGGGCTACGAGCAGTACTTC. Protein product: CASNLGLAGGYEQYF. This chain links TRBV2 with TRBJ2-7, with TRBD2 identical over 14 bases. CDR1 is SNHLY and CDR2 is FYNNEI in the germline V gene. The junction had 5 bases not matched to a gene; V was cut back by 7 bases and J by 3 bases. The CDR3 runs 15 residues.

This clonotype was found many times. The rearrangement uses TRBV7-6 and TRBJ2-7, with D tentatively TRBD1 or TRBD2 (6 bases each). With 2 bases removed from V and 6 bases from J, the gap between germline ends came to 20 bases. From germline, CDR1 is SGHVS and CDR2 FNYEAQ. The CDR3 covers 16 residues. CDR3 sequence (DNA): TGTGCCAGCAGCTTATTCAGGGGCAGGGAGGACTCCGAGCAGTACTTC. Protein sequence: CASSLFRGREDSEQYF.

The V call is TRBV6-1, the J call TRBJ2-5, with 7 bases matching TRBD1. With the DNA end fitting TRBJ2-7 better, the J assignment may be wrong. Germline CDR1 MNHNS, CDR2 SASEGT. The CDR3 length is 16 residues. The CDR3 is CASDKRTGETHYEQYF. The CDR3 coding sequence is TGTGCCAGCGATAAACGGACAGGAGAGACACATTACGAGCAGTACTTC.

This clonotype was picked up one time. The chain has TRBV20-1 and TRBJ2-3; possible D gene TRBD2, 6 bases. The DNA end lines up better with TRBJ2-7; the J call may be wrong. The V gene's germline CDR1 is DFQATT and CDR2 SNEGSKA (reference sequence). The CDR3 extends over 14 amino acids. The CDR3 sequence: CSAPSGDGTDTQYF. CDR3 DNA: TGCAGTGCTCCGTCGGGAGATGGCACAGATACGCAGTACTTC.

The V gene is TRBV29-1, the J gene TRBJ2-5; D is unclear. This CDR3 spans 10 amino acids. Trimming took 7 bases from V and 5 from J, leaving 8 bases between them. CDR1 and CDR2 from the germline V gene are SQVTM and ANQGSEA. The CDR3 sequence is CSGADETQYF. CDR3 nucleotides: TGCAGCGGGGCGGACGAGACCCAGTACTTC.

This clonotype was counted a few times. This may stem from a read error, because a much larger clone lies one nucleotide away. The chain carries TRBV7-2 and TRBJ1-6; a possible D gene is TRBD1 (6 bases). CDR3 length: 14 residues. The germline V gene has CDR1 SGHTA and CDR2 FQGNSA. The DNA for the CDR3 is TGTGCCGGCAGCTTGGGGGGCCAAAATTCACCCCTCCACTTT. It specifies CAGSLGGQNSPLHF.

V gene TRBV3-1 combines with J gene TRBJ2-7; 10 bases match TRBD2. Trimming at V came to 4 bases and at J to 2 bases, leaving 5 bases not matched to a gene. The CDR3 contains 15 residues. CDR1 and CDR2 from the germline V gene are LGHDT and YNNKEL (reference sequence). The chain's CDR3 is CASSLGLAEPYEQYF. CDR3 in DNA: TGTGCCAGCAGCCTAGGACTAGCGGAACCCTACGAGCAGTACTTC.

This clonotype was seen only a few times. The rearrangement links TRBV3-1 to TRBJ1-4, with a tentative D call TRBD1 (5 bases). CDR1 and CDR2 (germline): LGHDT, YNNKEL (reference sequence). V was clipped by 1 base and J by 6 bases, with 18 bases between them. This CDR3 contains 17 residues. The CDR3 bases are TGTGCCAGCAGCCAAGCCCCCCAGGGACTGGGAGATGAAAAACTGTTTTTT. Its protein product is CASSQAPQGLGDEKLFF.

This clonotype occurred a few times. The rearrangement links TRBV5-6 to TRBJ1-5; no firm D call. Germline V gene sequence: CDR1 SGHDT, CDR2 YYEEEE. V was trimmed by 2 bases and J by 1 base, leaving 10 bases between them. The CDR3 consists of 15 residues. CDR3 nucleotides: TGTGCCAGCAGCTTATCTCATACAAGCAATCAGCCCCAGCATTTT. Its protein product is CASSLSHTSNQPQHF.

This chain connects TRBV7-2 to TRBJ2-5, with TRBD1 matching over 10 bases. V shed 5 bases and J 4 bases; nucleotides not matched to a gene: 4. Germline-derived CDR1 and CDR2 are SGHTA and FQGNSA. There are 14 residues in the CDR3. The DNA of the CDR3 is TGTGCCAGCAGCCATGACAGGGGGCGAGAGACCCAGTACTTC. This sequence encodes CASSHDRGRETQYF. The entire variable domain, with the rest obtained from reference TRBV7-2 and TRBJ2-5, is as follows: GAGVSQSPSNKVTEKGKDVELRCDPISGHTALYWYRQSLGQGLEFLIYFQGNSAPDKSGLPSDRFSAERTGGSVSTLTIQRTQQEDSAVYLCASSHDRGRETQYFGPGTRLLVL.

As to this clonotype: A much larger clone sits a single nucleotide away, making a read error possible. The chain has TRBV5-1 and TRBJ1-4; 10 bases match TRBD1. This CDR3 contains 16 residues. Trimming at V came to 0 bases and at J to 3 bases, leaving 2 bases not matched to a gene. In germline, CDR1 is SGHRS, CDR2 YFSETQ. CDR3 protein: CASSLGDRGANEKLFF. The CDR3 region has the DNA TGCGCCAGCAGCTTGGGGGACAGGGGAGCTAATGAAAAACTGTTTTTT. Filled out from reference TRBV5-1 and TRBJ1-4, the complete variable domain reads KAGVTQTPRYLIKTRGQQVTLSCSPISGHRSVSWYQQTPGQGLQFLFEYFSETQRNKGNFPGRFSGRQFSNSRSEMNVSTLELGDSALYLCASSLGDRGANEKLFFGSGTQLSVL.

Notes on this clonotype: The junction departs from germline at one end; a sequencing error may be responsible. The rearrangement joins TRBV15 to TRBJ2-2; 9 nucleotides line up with TRBD2. CDR1 and CDR2 (germline): LNHNV, YYDKDF (reference sequence). The CDR3 is 16 amino acids. CDR3 DNA sequence: TGTGCCGCCAGCACAAGACTAGCGGACGCCACCGGGGAGCTGTTTTTT. Its translation: CAASTRLADATGELFF.

At least ten counts were recorded for this clonotype. The chain employs TRBV24-1 and TRBJ1-5; D perhaps matches TRBD1 (6 bases). Trimming stripped 5 bases from V and 5 bases from J, with 12 bases between. Germline values: CDR1 KGHDR, CDR2 SFDVKD. This CDR3 is 14 amino acids long. CDR3 sequence reads: CATSGQGFHQPQHF. CDR3 DNA sequence: TGTGCCACCAGTGGGCAGGGGTTTCATCAGCCCCAGCATTTT.